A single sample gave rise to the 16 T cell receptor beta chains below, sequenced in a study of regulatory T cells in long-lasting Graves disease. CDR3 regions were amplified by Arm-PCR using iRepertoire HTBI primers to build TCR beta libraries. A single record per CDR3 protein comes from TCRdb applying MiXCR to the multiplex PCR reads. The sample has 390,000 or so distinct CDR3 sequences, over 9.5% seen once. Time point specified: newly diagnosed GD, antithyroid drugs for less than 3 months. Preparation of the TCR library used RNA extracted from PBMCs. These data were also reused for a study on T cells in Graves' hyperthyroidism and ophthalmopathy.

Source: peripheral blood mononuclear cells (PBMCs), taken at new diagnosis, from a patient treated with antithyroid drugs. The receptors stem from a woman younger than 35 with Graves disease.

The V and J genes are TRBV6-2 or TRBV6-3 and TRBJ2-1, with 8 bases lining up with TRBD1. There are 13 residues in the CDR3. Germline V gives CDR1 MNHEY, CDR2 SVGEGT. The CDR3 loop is CATQGARLNEQFF. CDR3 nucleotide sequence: TGTGCTACTCAGGGGGCGCGACTCAATGAGCAGTTCTTC.

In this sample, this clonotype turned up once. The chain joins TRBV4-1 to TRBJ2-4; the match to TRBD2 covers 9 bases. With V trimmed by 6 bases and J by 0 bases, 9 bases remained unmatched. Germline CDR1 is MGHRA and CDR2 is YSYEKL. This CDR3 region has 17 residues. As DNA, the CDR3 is TGCGCCAGCAGAGAAATGGGGCGGGGGGGAGCCAAAAACATTCAGTACTTC. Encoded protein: CASREMGRGGAKNIQYF.

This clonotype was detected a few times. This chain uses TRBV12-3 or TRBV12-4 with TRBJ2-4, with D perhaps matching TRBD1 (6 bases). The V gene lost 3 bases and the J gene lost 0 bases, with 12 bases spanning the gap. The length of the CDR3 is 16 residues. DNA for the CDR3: TGTGCCAGCAGTTTCGGACAGAACGTAGCCAAAAACATTCAGTACTTC. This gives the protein CASSFGQNVAKNIQYF.

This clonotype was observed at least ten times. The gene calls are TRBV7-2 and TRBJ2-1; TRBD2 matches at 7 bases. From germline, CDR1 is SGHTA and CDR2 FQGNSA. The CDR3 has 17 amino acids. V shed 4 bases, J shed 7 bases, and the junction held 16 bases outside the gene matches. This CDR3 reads CASSSPFVGGRENEQFF. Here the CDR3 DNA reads TGTGCCAGCAGCTCCCCTTTTGTCGGCGGGAGAGAAAATGAGCAGTTCTTC.

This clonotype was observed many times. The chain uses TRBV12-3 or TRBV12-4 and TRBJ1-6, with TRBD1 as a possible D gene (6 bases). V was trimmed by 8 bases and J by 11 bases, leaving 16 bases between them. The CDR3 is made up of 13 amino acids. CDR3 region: CASRQAFVTPLHF. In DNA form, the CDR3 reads TGTGCCAGCCGACAGGCGTTTGTGACACCCCTCCACTTT.

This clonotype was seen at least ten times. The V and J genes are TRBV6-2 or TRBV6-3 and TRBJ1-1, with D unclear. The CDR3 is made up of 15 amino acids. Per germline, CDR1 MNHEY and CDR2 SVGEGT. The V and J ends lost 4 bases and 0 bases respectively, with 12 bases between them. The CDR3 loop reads CASSWVPRMNTEAFF. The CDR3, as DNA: TGTGCCAGCAGTTGGGTCCCCCGTATGAACACTGAAGCTTTCTTT.

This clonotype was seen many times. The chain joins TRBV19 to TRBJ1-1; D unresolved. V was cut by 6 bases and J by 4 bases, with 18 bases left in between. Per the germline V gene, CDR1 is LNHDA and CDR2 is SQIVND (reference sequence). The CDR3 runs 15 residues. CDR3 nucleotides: TGTGCCAGTAGCCCGGCGGGGTCCAGGAGCACTGAAGCTTTCTTT. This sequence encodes CASSPAGSRSTEAFF.

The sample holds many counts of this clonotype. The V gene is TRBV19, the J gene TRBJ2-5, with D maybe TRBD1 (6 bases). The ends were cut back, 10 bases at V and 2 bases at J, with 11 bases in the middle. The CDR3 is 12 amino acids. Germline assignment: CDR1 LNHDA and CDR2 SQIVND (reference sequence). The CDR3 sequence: CATQDRQETQYF. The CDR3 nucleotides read TGTGCCACTCAGGACAGACAAGAGACCCAGTACTTC.

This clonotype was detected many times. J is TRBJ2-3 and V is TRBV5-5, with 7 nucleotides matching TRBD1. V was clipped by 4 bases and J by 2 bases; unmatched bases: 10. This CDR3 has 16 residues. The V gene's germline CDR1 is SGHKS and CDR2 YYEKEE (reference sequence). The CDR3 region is CASSPPTGVSTDTQYF. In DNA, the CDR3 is TGTGCCAGCAGCCCTCCCACAGGGGTCTCCACAGATACGCAGTATTTT.

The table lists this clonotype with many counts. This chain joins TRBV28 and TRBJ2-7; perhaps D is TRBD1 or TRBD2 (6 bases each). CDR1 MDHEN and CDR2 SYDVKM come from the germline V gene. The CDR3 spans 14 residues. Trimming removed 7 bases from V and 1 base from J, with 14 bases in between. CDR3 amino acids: CASIGTGRSYEQYV. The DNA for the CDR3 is TGTGCCAGCATTGGAACAGGGAGGTCCTACGAGCAGTACGTC.

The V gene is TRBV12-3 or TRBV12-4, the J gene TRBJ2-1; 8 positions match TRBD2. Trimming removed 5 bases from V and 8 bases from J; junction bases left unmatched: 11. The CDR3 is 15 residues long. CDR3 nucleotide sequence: TGTGCCAGCAGTCATCTCGGGAGGGCCTCGCATGAGCAGTTCTTC. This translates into CASSHLGRASHEQFF.

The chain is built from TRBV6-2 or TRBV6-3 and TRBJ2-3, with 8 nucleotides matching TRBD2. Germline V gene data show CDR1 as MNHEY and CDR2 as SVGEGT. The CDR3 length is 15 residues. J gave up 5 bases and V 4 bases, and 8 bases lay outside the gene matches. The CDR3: CASSSYGRVGDTQYF. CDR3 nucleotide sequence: TGTGCCAGCAGTTCATACGGGAGGGTCGGAGATACGCAGTATTTT.

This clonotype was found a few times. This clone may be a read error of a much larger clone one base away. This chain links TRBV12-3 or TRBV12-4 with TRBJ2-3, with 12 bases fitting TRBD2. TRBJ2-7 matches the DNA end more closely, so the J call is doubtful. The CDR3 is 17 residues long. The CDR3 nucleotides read TGTGCCAGCAGTTCCACCTTTGTACTAGCGGGGGGCTGCGAGCAGTACGTC. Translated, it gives CASSSTFVLAGGCEQYV.

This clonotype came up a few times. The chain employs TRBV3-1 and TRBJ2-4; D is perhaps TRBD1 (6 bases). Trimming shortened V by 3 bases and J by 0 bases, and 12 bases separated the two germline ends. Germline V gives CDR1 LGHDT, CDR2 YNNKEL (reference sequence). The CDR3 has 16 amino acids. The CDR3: CASSHGSGVAKNIQYF. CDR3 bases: TGTGCCAGCAGCCACGGGTCAGGGGTAGCCAAAAACATTCAGTACTTC.

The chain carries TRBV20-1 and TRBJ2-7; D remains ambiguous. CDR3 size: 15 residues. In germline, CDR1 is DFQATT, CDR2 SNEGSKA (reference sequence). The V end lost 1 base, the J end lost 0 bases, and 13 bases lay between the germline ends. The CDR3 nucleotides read TGCAGTGCTAGAGTCCCGGTTCTGAGCTCCTACGAGCAGTACTTC. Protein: CSARVPVLSSYEQYF.

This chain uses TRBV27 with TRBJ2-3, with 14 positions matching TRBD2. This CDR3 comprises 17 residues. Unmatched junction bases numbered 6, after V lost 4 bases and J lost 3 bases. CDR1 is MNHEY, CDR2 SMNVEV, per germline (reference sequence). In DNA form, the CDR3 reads TGTGCCAGCAGTTCTAGACTAGCGGGAGGGCAAACAGATACGCAGTATTTT. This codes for CASSSRLAGGQTDTQYF.